The T cell receptor beta chain described here comes from a study of shared clonotypes between healthy human individuals. Trimming at V came to 5 bases and at J to 4 bases, leaving 10 bases not matched to a gene. The CDR3 runs 15 residues. Per germline, CDR1 MDHEN and CDR2 SYDVKM. Only one count was recorded for this clone. Method: immunoSEQ multiplex PCR; TCRdb's copy keeps in-frame clones and lacks some. The table lists 800,000 to 1,200,000 clones, roughly 74% of them singletons. The rearrangement links TRBV28 to TRBJ2-5; 7 bases fit TRBD1. Sequencing used memory CD4+ T cells from PBMCs. Documented subset: CD45RA-negative fraction. The source of this sequence is a young man in good health. Some clones in this sample may be carry-over from other donors' samples. CDR3: CASSPTGTERETQYF. CDR3 coding DNA: TGTGCCAGCAGTCCGACCGGGACAGAACGAGAGACCCAGTACTTC. Combining the CDR3 with reference TRBV28 and TRBJ2-5 gives the whole variable domain DVKVTQSSRYLVKRTGEKVFLECVQDMDHENMFWYRQDPGLGLRLIYFSYDVKMKEKGDIPEGYSVSREKKERFSLILESASTNQTSMYLCASSPTGTERETQYFGPGTRLLVL.